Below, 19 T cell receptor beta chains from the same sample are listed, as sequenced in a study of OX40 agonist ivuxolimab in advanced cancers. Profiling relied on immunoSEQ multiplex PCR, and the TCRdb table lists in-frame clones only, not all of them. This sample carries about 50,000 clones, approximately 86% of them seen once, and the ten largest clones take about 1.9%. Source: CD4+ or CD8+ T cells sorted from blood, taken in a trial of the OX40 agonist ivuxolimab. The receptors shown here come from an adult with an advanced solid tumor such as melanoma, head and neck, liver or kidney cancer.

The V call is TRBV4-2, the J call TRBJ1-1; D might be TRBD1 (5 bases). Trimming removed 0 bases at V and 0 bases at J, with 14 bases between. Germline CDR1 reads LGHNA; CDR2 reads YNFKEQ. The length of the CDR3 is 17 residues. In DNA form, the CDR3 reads TGTGCCAGCAGCCAAGATAATCCCGGGACCATGAACACTGAAGCTTTCTTT. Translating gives CASSQDNPGTMNTEAFF.

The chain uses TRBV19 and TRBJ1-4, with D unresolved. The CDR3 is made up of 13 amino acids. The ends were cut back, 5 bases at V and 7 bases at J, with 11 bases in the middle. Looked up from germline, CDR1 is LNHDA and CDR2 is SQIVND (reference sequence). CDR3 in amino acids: CASSRDFGEKLFF. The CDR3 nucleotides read TGTGCCAGTAGTCGGGATTTTGGTGAAAAACTGTTTTTT.

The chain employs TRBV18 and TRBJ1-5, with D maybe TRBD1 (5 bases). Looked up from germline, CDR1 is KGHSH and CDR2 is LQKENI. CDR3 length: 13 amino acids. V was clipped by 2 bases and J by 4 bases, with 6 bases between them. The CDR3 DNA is TGTGCCAGCTCACCAGACAGTAATCAGCCCCAGCATTTT. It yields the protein CASSPDSNQPQHF. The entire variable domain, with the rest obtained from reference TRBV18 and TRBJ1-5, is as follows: NAGVMQNPRHLVRRRGQEARLRCSPMKGHSHVYWYRQLPEEGLKFMVYLQKENIIDESGMPKERFSAEFPKEGPSILRIQQVVRGDSAAYFCASSPDSNQPQHFGDGTRLSIL.

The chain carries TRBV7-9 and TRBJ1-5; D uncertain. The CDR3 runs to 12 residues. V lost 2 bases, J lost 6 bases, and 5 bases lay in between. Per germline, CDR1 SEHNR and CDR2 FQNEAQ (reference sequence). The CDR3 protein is CASSLLGQPQHF. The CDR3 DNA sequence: TGTGCCAGCAGCTTACTGGGTCAGCCCCAGCATTTT.

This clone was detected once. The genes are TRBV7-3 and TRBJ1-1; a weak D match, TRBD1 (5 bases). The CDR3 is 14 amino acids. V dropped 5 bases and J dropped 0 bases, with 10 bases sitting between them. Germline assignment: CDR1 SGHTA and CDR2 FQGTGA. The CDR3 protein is CASSAGLMNTEAFF. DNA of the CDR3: TGTGCCAGCAGCGCGGGACTGATGAACACTGAAGCTTTCTTT.

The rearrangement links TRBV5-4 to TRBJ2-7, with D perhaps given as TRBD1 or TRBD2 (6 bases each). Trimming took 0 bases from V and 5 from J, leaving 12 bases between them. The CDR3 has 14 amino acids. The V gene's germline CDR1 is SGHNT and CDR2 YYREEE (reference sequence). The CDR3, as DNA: TGTGCCAGCAGCTTGGTGACGGGGGCCCACGAGCAGTACTTC. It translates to CASSLVTGAHEQYF.

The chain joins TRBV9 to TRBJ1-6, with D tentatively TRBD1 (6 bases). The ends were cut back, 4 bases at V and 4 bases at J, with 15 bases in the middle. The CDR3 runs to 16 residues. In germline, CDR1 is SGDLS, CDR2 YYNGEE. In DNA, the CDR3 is TGTGCCAGCAGCTCTCAAATGACAGGATATAATTCACCCCTCCACTTT. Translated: CASSSQMTGYNSPLHF.

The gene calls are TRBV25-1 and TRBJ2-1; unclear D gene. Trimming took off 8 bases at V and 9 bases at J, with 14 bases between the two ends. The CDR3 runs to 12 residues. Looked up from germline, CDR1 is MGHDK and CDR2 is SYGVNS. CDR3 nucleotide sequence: TGTGCCAGCCGAGGTAGGGCGAGTGAGCAGTTCTTC. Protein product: CASRGRASEQFF.

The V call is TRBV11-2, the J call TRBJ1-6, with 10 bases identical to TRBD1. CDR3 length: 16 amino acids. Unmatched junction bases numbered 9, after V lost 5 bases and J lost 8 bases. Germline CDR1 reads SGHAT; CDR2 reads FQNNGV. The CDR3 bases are TGTGCCAGCAGCCATCTTGACAGGGGGCGTTATTCACCCCTCCACTTT. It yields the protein CASSHLDRGRYSPLHF.

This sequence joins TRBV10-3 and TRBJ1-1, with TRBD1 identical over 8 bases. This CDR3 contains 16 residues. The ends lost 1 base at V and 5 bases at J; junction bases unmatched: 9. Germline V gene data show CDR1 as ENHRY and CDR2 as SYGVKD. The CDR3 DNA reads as TGTGCCATCAGTGAGTATGGGACAGGTAGTTCTACTGAAGCTTTCTTT. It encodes CAISEYGTGSSTEAFF.

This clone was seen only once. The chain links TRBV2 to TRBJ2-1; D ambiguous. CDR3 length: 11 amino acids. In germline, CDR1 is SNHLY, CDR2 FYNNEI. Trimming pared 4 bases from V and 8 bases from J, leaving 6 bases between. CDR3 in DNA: TGTGCCAGCAGTGGACGGCATGAGCAGTTCTTC. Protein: CASSGRHEQFF.

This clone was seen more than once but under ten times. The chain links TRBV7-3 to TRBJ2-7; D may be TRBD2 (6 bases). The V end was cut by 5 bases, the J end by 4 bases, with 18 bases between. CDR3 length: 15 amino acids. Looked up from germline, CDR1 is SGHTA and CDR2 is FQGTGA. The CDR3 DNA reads TGTGCCAGCAGCCCGACGGCGGGACCGAAATACGAGCAGTACTTC. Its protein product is CASSPTAGPKYEQYF.

CDR3 in amino acids: CASSHGQGKEETQYF. The CDR3 DNA reads as TGTGCCAGCAGCCACGGACAGGGTAAAGAAGAGACCCAGTACTTC. The chain couples TRBV7-3 to TRBJ2-5; 8 bases line up with TRBD1. Germline loops: CDR1 SGHTA, CDR2 FQGTGA. The CDR3 has 15 amino acids. With 5 bases clipped from V and 3 bases from J, the junction kept 8 bases outside the gene matches.

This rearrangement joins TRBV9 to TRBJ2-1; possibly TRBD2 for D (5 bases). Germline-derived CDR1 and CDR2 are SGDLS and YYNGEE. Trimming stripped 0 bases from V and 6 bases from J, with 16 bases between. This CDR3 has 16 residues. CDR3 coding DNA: TGTGCCAGCAGCGTAGGTGAGGGAGCGGTACCCAATGAGCAGTTCTTC. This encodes CASSVGEGAVPNEQFF. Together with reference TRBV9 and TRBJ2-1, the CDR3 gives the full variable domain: DSGVTQTPKHLITATGQRVTLRCSPRSGDLSVYWYQQSLDQGLQFLIQYYNGEERAKGNILERFSAQQFPDLHSELNLSSLELGDSALYFCASSVGEGAVPNEQFFGPGTRLTVL.

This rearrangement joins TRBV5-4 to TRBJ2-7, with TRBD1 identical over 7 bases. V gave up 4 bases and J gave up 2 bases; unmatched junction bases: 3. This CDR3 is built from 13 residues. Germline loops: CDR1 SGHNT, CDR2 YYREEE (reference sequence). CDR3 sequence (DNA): TGTGCCAGCAGCCCTGGGACAGCCTACGAGCAGTACTTC. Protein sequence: CASSPGTAYEQYF.

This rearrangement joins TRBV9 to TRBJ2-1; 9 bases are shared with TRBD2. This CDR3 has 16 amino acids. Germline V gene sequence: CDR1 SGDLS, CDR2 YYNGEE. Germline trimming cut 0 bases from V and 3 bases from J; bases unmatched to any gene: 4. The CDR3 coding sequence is TGTGCCAGCAGCGTAGTCTTGACTAGCGGCTACAATGAGCAGTTCTTC. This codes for CASSVVLTSGYNEQFF.

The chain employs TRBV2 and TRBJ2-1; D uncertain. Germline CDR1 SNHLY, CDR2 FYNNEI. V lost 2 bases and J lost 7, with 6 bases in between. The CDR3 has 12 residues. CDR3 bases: TGTGCCAGCAGTGAAACCCTTAATGAGCAGTTCTTC. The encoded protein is CASSETLNEQFF.

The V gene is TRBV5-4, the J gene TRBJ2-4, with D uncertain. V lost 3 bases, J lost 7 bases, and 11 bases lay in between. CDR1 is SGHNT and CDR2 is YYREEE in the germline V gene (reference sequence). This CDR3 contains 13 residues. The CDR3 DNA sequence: TGTGCCAGCAGCTCTGGTCAGGTGAACATTCAGTACTTC. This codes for CASSSGQVNIQYF.

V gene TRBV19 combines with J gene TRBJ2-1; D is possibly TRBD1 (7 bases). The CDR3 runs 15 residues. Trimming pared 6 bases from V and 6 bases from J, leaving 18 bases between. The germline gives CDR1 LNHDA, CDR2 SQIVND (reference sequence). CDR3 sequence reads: CASREGQFVGNEQFF. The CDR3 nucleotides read TGTGCCAGTAGGGAGGGACAGTTCGTTGGCAATGAGCAGTTCTTC.